The 29 T cell receptor beta chains below were found in one sample sequenced in a study of shared clonotypes between healthy human individuals. The table came from immunoSEQ multiplex PCR; TCRdb's copy has only in-frame clones and leaves some out. Here the sample spans around 2.1 million clones, about 93% being singletons. Naive CD8 isolation took CD45RO-negative cells positively selected for CCR7 and excluded terminally differentiated effector memory CD45RA+ cells. Input material: naive CD8+ T cells from PBMCs. The receptor set was obtained from a man aged 18 to 35 in good health. Some clones in this sample may be carry-over from other donors' samples.

The chain carries TRBV9 and TRBJ1-1; D is unresolved. V lost 1 base and J 4 bases, leaving 11 bases between the germline ends. CDR1 is SGDLS and CDR2 is YYNGEE in the germline V gene. This CDR3 spans 14 amino acids. The CDR3 DNA reads TGTGCCAGCAGCGTAACCCAGTGGGGCACTGAAGCTTTCTTT. This gives the protein CASSVTQWGTEAFF.

The gene calls are TRBV27 and TRBJ2-7; tentative D call: TRBD1 (5 bases). Germline V lookup: CDR1 MNHEY, CDR2 SMNVEV (reference sequence). V lost 8 bases, J lost 5 bases, and 13 bases lay in between. This CDR3 has 12 residues. The CDR3 region is CASGTGWNEQYF. Written as DNA, the CDR3 is TGTGCCAGCGGAACAGGATGGAACGAGCAGTACTTC.

Concerning this clone: The sample carries other DNA sequences with the same CDR3. The J gene is TRBJ1-1, the V gene TRBV19; no clear D. Trimming took 6 bases from V and 1 from J, leaving 3 bases between them. The CDR3 covers 11 residues. Germline V gene data show CDR1 as LNHDA and CDR2 as SQIVND (reference sequence). The CDR3 loop reads CASSTNTEAFF. The DNA for the CDR3 is TGTGCCAGTAGCACGAACACTGAAGCTTTCTTT.

The J gene is TRBJ2-4, the V gene TRBV5-1, with TRBD1 as a possible D gene (5 bases). Germline loops: CDR1 SGHRS, CDR2 YFSETQ. The germline V and J ends were trimmed by 0 bases and 0 bases, with 7 bases remaining between them. This CDR3 has 15 residues. The CDR3 DNA sequence: TGCGCCAGCAGCTTGGCCCAGGGAGCCAAAAACATTCAGTACTTC. As protein: CASSLAQGAKNIQYF.

In this sample, this clone turned up once. Other nucleotide sequences from this sample produce the same CDR3. In DNA form, the CDR3 reads TGTGCCAGCAGTTTGGCAGGTGAGGGCTACGAGCAGTACTTC. Its translation is CASSLAGEGYEQYF. V is TRBV27 and J is TRBJ2-7; the D gene is possibly TRBD2 (5 bases). CDR3 length: 14 residues. The ends were cut back, 3 bases at V and 3 bases at J, with 12 bases in the middle. The V gene's germline CDR1 is MNHEY and CDR2 SMNVEV (reference sequence).

The CDR3 nucleotides are TGTGCCAGCAGTGCTCTGGGAAGCGGCTACACCTTC. This sequence encodes CASSALGSGYTF. This chain uses TRBV27 with TRBJ1-2; D is unresolved. Germline lookup yields CDR1 MNHEY and CDR2 SMNVEV (reference sequence). The CDR3 is 12 amino acids. Trimming removed 5 bases at V and 8 bases at J, with 12 bases between.

The chain recombines TRBV4-2 with TRBJ1-1, with D hard to call. Germline V gene lookup returns CDR1 LGHNA and CDR2 YNFKEQ. The CDR3 runs 17 residues. Trimming stripped 0 bases from V and 5 bases from J, with 19 bases between. The CDR3 loop reads CASSQDWPAAGPTEAFF. Written as DNA, the CDR3 is TGTGCCAGCAGCCAAGATTGGCCGGCGGCCGGCCCAACTGAAGCTTTCTTT.

This chain uses TRBV11-2 with TRBJ2-1; 7 bases agree with TRBD2. Unmatched junction bases numbered 12, after V lost 0 bases and J lost 1 base. The CDR3 has 19 amino acids. CDR1 and CDR2 from the germline V gene are SGHAT and FQNNGV. CDR3 amino acids: CASSLDVLAEGLSYNEQFF. For the CDR3, the DNA is TGTGCCAGCAGCTTAGATGTCCTAGCGGAGGGGCTTTCCTACAATGAGCAGTTCTTC.

For the CDR3, the DNA is TGTGCCAGCAGTCCACAAGCAGGGCTCTATGGCTACACCTTC. Its protein is CASSPQAGLYGYTF. The chain recombines TRBV6-6 with TRBJ1-2; maybe TRBD1 (5 bases). Trimming shortened V by 5 bases and J by 4 bases, and 14 bases separated the two germline ends. This CDR3 contains 14 residues. Germline V gene sequence: CDR1 MNHNY, CDR2 SVGAGI (reference sequence).

The rearrangement links TRBV6-1 to TRBJ2-3, with 7 nucleotides matching TRBD2. The CDR3 runs 17 residues. Per the germline V gene, CDR1 is MNHNS and CDR2 is SASEGT. V lost 4 bases, J lost 6 bases, and 16 bases stayed unmatched. This CDR3 reads CASSGGETRWREDTQYF. The CDR3 DNA is TGTGCCAGCAGTGGGGGTGAAACCAGGTGGCGGGAGGATACGCAGTATTTT.

J is TRBJ1-6 and V is TRBV7-4, with 8 bases lining up with TRBD1. Germline lookup yields CDR1 SGHVT and CDR2 SQSDAQ. This CDR3 is 14 amino acids long. Trimming removed 8 bases from V and 11 bases from J; junction bases left unmatched: 11. The CDR3 spells CASASVTGGTPLHF. The CDR3, as DNA: TGTGCCAGCGCGTCCGTTACAGGGGGGACACCCCTCCACTTT.

The chain combines TRBV28 with TRBJ2-7; D may be TRBD2 (5 bases). CDR3 length equals 14 residues. Germline V gene lookup returns CDR1 MDHEN and CDR2 SYDVKM. V lost 3 bases and J lost 1, with 10 bases in between. The CDR3 sequence is CASSFPGRSYEQYF. CDR3 nucleotide sequence: TGTGCCAGCAGTTTCCCGGGGAGATCCTACGAGCAGTACTTC.

This chain links TRBV5-1 with TRBJ1-2; D ambiguous. V lost 0 bases to trimming and J lost 4 bases, with 13 bases between them. CDR3 length: 15 residues. The V gene's germline CDR1 is SGHRS and CDR2 YFSETQ. CDR3 coding DNA: TGCGCCAGCAGCTTGGAGTCGGGGTATGGCTATGGCTACACCTTC. Translation gives CASSLESGYGYGYTF.

A note on this clone: In the same sample, other DNA sequences code for this CDR3. The V gene is TRBV27, the J gene TRBJ2-7; TRBD2 agrees at 10 bases. The V gene's germline CDR1 is MNHEY and CDR2 SMNVEV (reference sequence). This CDR3 spans 14 amino acids. V trimming: 4 bases; J trimming: 3 bases; junction bases outside the gene matches: 3. Here the CDR3 DNA reads TGTGCCAGCAGTTCAGGACTAGCGGTCTACGAGCAGTACTTC. This encodes CASSSGLAVYEQYF.

V is TRBV19 and J is TRBJ1-2; D is unclear. Germline-derived CDR1 and CDR2 are LNHDA and SQIVND (reference sequence). V lost 7 bases and J 6 bases, leaving 21 bases between the germline ends. The CDR3 totals 15 residues. The CDR3 loop is CASTTFGRLGHGYTF. CDR3 in DNA: TGTGCCAGTACCACCTTCGGCCGCCTTGGGCATGGCTACACCTTC.

This sequence joins TRBV5-6 and TRBJ2-5, with D possibly being TRBD2 (5 bases). V shed 3 bases and J shed 5 bases, with 17 bases lying between them. Germline V gene lookup returns CDR1 SGHDT and CDR2 YYEEEE. CDR3 size: 15 residues. The CDR3, as DNA: TGTGCCAGCAGCTCCTTACCTGGGGAGTGGGAGACCCAGTACTTC. Protein: CASSSLPGEWETQYF.

The gene calls are TRBV7-9 and TRBJ1-1; D is unclear. The CDR3 consists of 14 residues. Trimming took 5 bases from V and 5 from J, leaving 15 bases between them. Per the germline V gene, CDR1 is SEHNR and CDR2 is FQNEAQ (reference sequence). The CDR3 DNA sequence: TGTGCCAGCAGCGCCGCGATGGGAGAAACTGAAGCTTTCTTT. Translation: CASSAAMGETEAFF.

The chain couples TRBV4-1 to TRBJ2-7, with 9 bases fitting TRBD1. This CDR3 comprises 12 residues. J gave up 5 bases and V 8 bases, and 4 bases lay outside the gene matches. The germline CDR1 and CDR2 sequences are MGHRA and YSYEKL. The DNA of the CDR3 is TGCGCCAGCGGGACAGGGTCCAACGAGCAGTACTTC. This gives the protein CASGTGSNEQYF.

The J gene is TRBJ1-1, the V gene TRBV27; TRBD1 agrees at 9 bases. CDR1 is MNHEY, CDR2 SMNVEV, per germline (reference sequence). This CDR3 has 15 residues. V trimming: 5 bases; J trimming: 5 bases; junction bases outside the gene matches: 9. The CDR3 sequence is CASSSPTGGETEAFF. The CDR3 DNA sequence: TGTGCCAGCAGTAGCCCAACAGGGGGCGAGACTGAAGCTTTCTTT.

A note on this clone: Other DNA sequences within the sample encode an identical CDR3. The rearrangement joins TRBV7-3 to TRBJ2-1; 8 nucleotides line up with TRBD2. The trim removed 2 bases at V and 2 bases at J, leaving 2 bases unmatched. CDR3 size: 15 residues. From germline, CDR1 is SGHTA and CDR2 FQGTGA. The DNA for the CDR3 is TGTGCCAGCAGCTTAGGACTAGCAGCCTACAATGAGCAGTTCTTC. Translating gives CASSLGLAAYNEQFF.

The CDR3 reads CARQAPGHPSGEQYF. Here the CDR3 DNA reads TGCGCCAGACAGGCGCCGGGACACCCGAGTGGCGAGCAGTACTTC. This rearrangement joins TRBV5-1 to TRBJ2-7, with TRBD1 as a possible D gene (6 bases). The V and J ends lost 8 bases and 6 bases respectively, with 24 bases between them. The CDR3 covers 15 residues. Germline CDR1 reads SGHRS; CDR2 reads YFSETQ.

J is TRBJ2-2 and V is TRBV6-5; D is uncertain. V lost 7 bases to trimming and J lost 6 bases, with 12 bases between them. This CDR3 region has 13 residues. The germline CDR1 and CDR2 sequences are MNHEY and SVGAGI. Here the CDR3 DNA reads TGTGCCAGCACCGCCAGACCCCCCGGGGAGCTGTTTTTT. It specifies CASTARPPGELFF.

The chain carries TRBV2 and TRBJ1-1, with D unresolved. V was shortened by 2 bases and J by 11 bases, with 15 bases between the two germline ends. The CDR3 contains 13 residues. Germline V gene sequence: CDR1 SNHLY, CDR2 FYNNEI. CDR3 sequence (DNA): TGTGCCAGCAGTGAATTGCTGGTATGGGGTGCTTTCTTT. Translated, it gives CASSELLVWGAFF.

The rearrangement joins TRBV27 to TRBJ2-2; TRBD2 matches 7 bases. The length of the CDR3 is 16 residues. The J segment lost 5 bases and the V segment lost 4 bases, leaving 10 bases of the junction unmatched. Germline V gives CDR1 MNHEY, CDR2 SMNVEV (reference sequence). CDR3 DNA sequence: TGTGCCAGCAGTTCACGGGGGGTATTAGGTACCGGGGAGCTGTTTTTT. This codes for CASSSRGVLGTGELFF.

This rearrangement joins TRBV11-3 to TRBJ2-2; TRBD1 agrees at 7 bases. The ends lost 5 bases at V and 2 bases at J; junction bases unmatched: 5. The CDR3 has 15 amino acids. The germline V gene has CDR1 SGHNT and CDR2 YENEEA. The CDR3 bases are TGTGCCAGCAGCAAGCGGACAGGAAACACCGGGGAGCTGTTTTTT. Translating gives CASSKRTGNTGELFF. The whole variable domain, remainder taken from reference TRBV11-3 and TRBJ2-2, is EAGVVQSPRYKIIEKKQPVAFWCNPISGHNTLYWYLQNLGQGPELLIRYENEEAVDDSQLPKDRFSAERLKGVDSTLKIQPAELGDSAVYLCASSKRTGNTGELFFGEGSRLTVL.

The rearrangement joins TRBV4-1 to TRBJ2-5; D remains unclear. The germline CDR1 and CDR2 sequences are MGHRA and YSYEKL. The CDR3 covers 13 residues. The ends were cut back, 3 bases at V and 0 bases at J, with 5 bases in the middle. The CDR3 here is CASSHRHQETQYF. The CDR3, as DNA: TGCGCCAGCAGCCATCGCCACCAAGAGACCCAGTACTTC.

The V call is TRBV9, the J call TRBJ1-4; 8 bases line up with TRBD1. Trimming at V came to 2 bases and at J to 6 bases, leaving 9 bases not matched to a gene. This CDR3 is 16 amino acids long. Germline CDR1 and CDR2: SGDLS and YYNGEE. As DNA, the CDR3 is TGTGCCAGCAGCGTTTCCATACAGGGGGGATATGAAAAACTGTTTTTT. Protein sequence: CASSVSIQGGYEKLFF.

The chain combines TRBV27 with TRBJ2-2; TRBD2 matches at 14 bases. Unmatched junction bases numbered 12, after V lost 5 bases and J lost 4 bases. Germline-derived CDR1 and CDR2 are MNHEY and SMNVEV (reference sequence). The CDR3 totals 19 residues. In DNA, the CDR3 is TGTGCCAGCAGTCCACCTCGACTAGCGGGAGGGCCGCGCACCGGGGAGCTGTTTTTT. It encodes CASSPPRLAGGPRTGELFF.

The chain combines TRBV29-1 with TRBJ1-2; no clear D gene. V lost 4 bases and J lost 2, with 11 bases in between. The V gene's germline CDR1 is SQVTM and CDR2 ANQGSEA. The CDR3 length is 13 residues. CDR3 sequence: CSVGLALNYGYTF. Here the CDR3 DNA reads TGCAGCGTTGGCCTGGCCCTCAACTATGGCTACACCTTC.